This T cell receptor (beta chain) appears in the sequencing data of a study of cytomegalovirus exposure and HLA in healthy donors. The study's findings and limits: Later analysis associated a missense DCLRE1C variant with TCR beta V- and J-gene trimming. The authors later found TCR association rates varying by HLA locus, with DRB1 most and HLA-C fewest.

A multiplex PCR was run with 60 Vbeta primers and 13 Jbeta primers. The repertoire was sequenced with immunoSEQ multiplex PCR; TCRdb's copy has only in-frame clones and lacks some. This table holds about 170,000 clones, around 77% found once. With regard to this clone: Its specificity is unknown.

All the people who gave samples were healthy bone marrow donors. Likely unrecorded immune exposures existed in these nominally healthy donors. The sequencing sample was made of PBMCs. The receptor's source is a female donor in good health and CMV-seronegative.

CDR3 sequence reads: CASRGPGQNYEQYF. In DNA form, the CDR3 reads TGTGCCAGCAGGGGCCCGGGACAGAACTACGAGCAGTACTTC. J is TRBJ2-7 and V is TRBV6-6, with 7 nucleotides matching TRBD1. Per germline, CDR1 MNHNY and CDR2 SVGAGI (reference sequence). The ends lost 6 bases at V and 3 bases at J; junction bases unmatched: 8. The CDR3 is 14 residues long.